The 32 T cell receptor beta chains below come from one sample, sequenced in a study of blood T cell repertoires in COVID-19. Here immunoSEQ multiplex PCR was the method, and the copy in TCRdb shows in-frame clones only, minus some. Counted here are approximately 500,000 clones, approximately 83% occurring once; the ten biggest clones make up roughly 3.2%. The material sequenced was peripheral blood. These receptor sequences come from a human donor in a cohort sampled during active COVID-19.

The chain has TRBV3-1 (or the pseudogene TRBV3-2) and TRBJ2-7, with TRBD2 matching over 8 bases. The CDR3 totals 16 residues. The V gene's germline CDR1 is LGHDT and CDR2 YNNKEL (reference sequence). The V and J ends lost 1 base and 6 bases, in that order; junction bases with no gene match: 11. The CDR3 bases are TGTGCCAGCAGCCAAGGCGGGGGACTAGGGCGTGGCGAGCAGTACTTC. Translating gives CASSQGGGLGRGEQYF.

This chain uses TRBV6-6 with TRBJ2-7; D unresolved. This CDR3 comprises 13 residues. Germline lookup yields CDR1 MNHNY and CDR2 SVGAGI (reference sequence). V gave up 2 bases and J gave up 4 bases, with 9 bases separating them. The CDR3 coding sequence is TGTGCCAGCAGTTACGAGTCAAGATACGAGCAGTACTTC. Translated: CASSYESRYEQYF.

The rearrangement uses TRBV30 and TRBJ2-1; 11 nucleotides align to TRBD2. CDR3 length: 14 amino acids. Germline lookup yields CDR1 GTSNPN and CDR2 SVGIG (reference sequence). In DNA, the CDR3 is TGTGCATCGATAGCGGGAGGGATCTACAATGAGCAGTTCTTC. Its protein product is CASIAGGIYNEQFF.

The rearrangement joins TRBV11-2 to TRBJ2-2, with D possibly TRBD2 on 6 matching bases. Germline lookup yields CDR1 SGHAT and CDR2 FQNNGV. This CDR3 spans 17 amino acids. V lost 0 bases to trimming and J lost 4 bases, with 15 bases between them. CDR3 amino acids: CASSLDTSSPFTGELFF. CDR3 sequence (DNA): TGTGCCAGCAGCTTAGATACTAGCAGCCCTTTCACCGGGGAGCTGTTTTTT. Based on the CDR3 plus reference TRBV11-2 and TRBJ2-2, the full variable domain is EAGVAQSPRYKIIEKRQSVAFWCNPISGHATLYWYQQILGQGPKLLIQFQNNGVVDDSQLPKDRFSAERLKGVDSTLKIQPAKLEDSAVYLCASSLDTSSPFTGELFFGEGSRLTVL.

This clone appeared a single time. This chain joins TRBV24-1 and TRBJ1-1, with TRBD1 matching 8 bases. In germline, CDR1 is KGHDR, CDR2 SFDVKD. CDR3 length equals 15 residues. The J segment lost 0 bases and the V segment lost 6 bases, leaving 5 bases of the junction unmatched. In DNA, the CDR3 is TGTGCCACCAGTAACAGGGGGTGGATGAACACTGAAGCTTTCTTT. Amino acid sequence: CATSNRGWMNTEAFF.

The V and J genes are TRBV6-6 and TRBJ2-2, with 13 bases matching TRBD2. J gave up 2 bases and V 5 bases, and 5 bases lay outside the gene matches. The CDR3 has 17 residues. Germline V lookup: CDR1 MNHNY, CDR2 SVGAGI (reference sequence). CDR3 sequence reads: CASSRRTSGGNTGELFF. CDR3 bases: TGTGCCAGCAGTCGCCGGACTAGCGGGGGAAACACCGGGGAGCTGTTTTTT.

This chain connects TRBV7-9 to TRBJ2-7, with 9 positions matching TRBD2. Germline values: CDR1 SEHNR, CDR2 FQNEAQ (reference sequence). CDR3 length equals 14 residues. Trimming took 6 bases from V and 3 from J; bases not matched to a gene: 6. DNA for the CDR3: TGTGCCAGCAGTTCGATTAGCGGGAGCTACGAGCAGTACTTC. Residues: CASSSISGSYEQYF.

The rearrangement joins TRBV29-1 to TRBJ2-7; the match to TRBD2 covers 10 bases. This CDR3 contains 14 residues. V was clipped by 4 bases and J by 7 bases; unmatched bases: 10. Germline V gene lookup returns CDR1 SQVTM and CDR2 ANQGSEA. The CDR3 coding sequence is TGCAGCGTTGTCCAGCGGGAGGGCCGGTGGGAGCAGTACTTC. This sequence encodes CSVVQREGRWEQYF.

The chain combines TRBV3-1 (or the pseudogene TRBV3-2) with TRBJ2-1, with TRBD2 matching over 7 bases. CDR1 and CDR2 from the germline V gene are LGHDT and YNNKEL (reference sequence). The CDR3 has 15 residues. The trim removed 4 bases at V and 5 bases at J, leaving 8 bases unmatched. The CDR3 DNA is TGTGCCAGCAGCCCCCCACAGGCGGGAGACAATGAGCAGTTCTTC. Its translation is CASSPPQAGDNEQFF.

This chain links TRBV7-2 with TRBJ2-1; TRBD2 matches 9 bases. V lost 5 bases and J lost 9; bases outside the gene matches: 8. Looked up from germline, CDR1 is SGHTA and CDR2 is FQGNSA. The CDR3 is 14 amino acids. Written as DNA, the CDR3 is TGTGCCAGCAGCCCAGGGCGGGAGGGCATTGAGCAGTTCTTC. Amino acid sequence: CASSPGREGIEQFF.

The chain employs TRBV6-5 and TRBJ1-2; D not resolved. CDR1 is MNHEY and CDR2 is SVGAGI in the germline V gene. The CDR3 runs to 13 residues. The V end lost 2 bases, the J end lost 4 bases, and 8 bases lay between the germline ends. As DNA, the CDR3 is TGTGCCAGCAGTTACACCGGTCCCTATGGCTACACCTTC. Translation gives CASSYTGPYGYTF.

This clone was detected once. The chain carries TRBV6-4 and TRBJ2-2, with TRBD2 identical over 9 bases. Unmatched junction bases numbered 8, after V lost 6 bases and J lost 3 bases. Germline CDR1 MRHNA, CDR2 SNTAGT. This CDR3 region has 16 residues. The CDR3 DNA reads TGTGCCAGCAGGCTCCTTAGCGGGAGCGACACCGGGGAGCTGTTTTTT. This codes for CASRLLSGSDTGELFF.

The chain recombines TRBV7-9 with TRBJ2-1; 9 bases map to TRBD1. CDR3 length: 16 amino acids. Germline loops: CDR1 SEHNR, CDR2 FQNEAQ (reference sequence). The J segment lost 9 bases and the V segment lost 11 bases, leaving 20 bases of the junction unmatched. The CDR3 spells CAVRDRDGEFSGEQFF. The DNA for the CDR3 is TGTGCCGTCCGGGACAGGGATGGGGAGTTCAGTGGTGAGCAGTTCTTC.

The chain joins TRBV7-2 to TRBJ2-2, with a weak D call TRBD1 (5 bases). The CDR3 consists of 14 residues. V lost 7 bases and J 1 base, leaving 10 bases between the germline ends. Germline values: CDR1 SGHTA, CDR2 FQGNSA. The CDR3 region is CASKVGRNTGELFF. The CDR3 DNA reads as TGTGCCAGCAAGGTGGGGCGGAACACCGGGGAGCTGTTTTTT.

The chain has TRBV3-1 (or the pseudogene TRBV3-2) and TRBJ2-7, with TRBD2 matching over 7 bases. Trimming took 0 bases from V and 4 from J; bases not matched to a gene: 6. The CDR3 sequence is 15 residues long. The germline V gene has CDR1 LGHDT and CDR2 YNNKEL (reference sequence). CDR3 DNA sequence: TGTGCCAGCAGCCAAGATTCCGCGCGGGGGTACGAGCAGTACTTC. It is translated as CASSQDSARGYEQYF.

The chain joins TRBV7-3 to TRBJ1-1; D gene uncertain. The CDR3 sequence is 13 residues long. Germline CDR1 is SGHTA and CDR2 is FQGTGA. Trimming took 6 bases from V and 1 from J, leaving 9 bases between them. The CDR3 bases are TGTGCCAGCAGTCGCGCAGGGAACACTGAAGCTTTCTTT. It specifies CASSRAGNTEAFF.

V usage is TRBV7-2 and J usage is TRBJ2-7, with 13 bases matching TRBD2. This CDR3 has 17 amino acids. V shed 7 bases, J shed 5 bases, and the junction held 14 bases outside the gene matches. Germline assignment: CDR1 SGHTA and CDR2 FQGNSA. The CDR3 DNA is TGTGCCAGCACCCTGAGGACTAGCGGGAGACTGGTCCACGAGCAGTACTTC. Translation: CASTLRTSGRLVHEQYF. The variable domain in full, completed from reference TRBV7-2 and TRBJ2-7, reads GAGVSQSPSNKVTEKGKDVELRCDPISGHTALYWYRQSLGQGLEFLIYFQGNSAPDKSGLPSDRFSAERTGGSVSTLTIQRTQQEDSAVYLCASTLRTSGRLVHEQYFGPGTRLTVT.

The chain couples TRBV9 to TRBJ1-2; possibly TRBD1 for D (6 bases). The germline V and J ends were trimmed by 6 bases and 7 bases, with 16 bases remaining between them. CDR3 size: 13 residues. Germline CDR1 SGDLS, CDR2 YYNGEE. In nucleotides, the CDR3 is TGTGCCAGCACCCTCGGACAGACCGGTGGCTACACCTTC. Protein product: CASTLGQTGGYTF.

V gene TRBV18 combines with J gene TRBJ2-1; D possibly corresponds to TRBD1 (7 bases). Deletions cut 3 bases from V and 6 bases from J, with 9 bases between. The length of the CDR3 is 13 residues. Germline-derived CDR1 and CDR2 are KGHSH and LQKENI. The CDR3 here is CASSPQGGNEQFF. The CDR3 nucleotides read TGTGCCAGCTCACCCCAGGGGGGCAATGAGCAGTTCTTC.

The J gene is TRBJ1-1, the V gene TRBV3-1 (or the pseudogene TRBV3-2); possible D gene TRBD1, 5 bases. Germline V lookup: CDR1 LGHDT, CDR2 YNNKEL (reference sequence). CDR3 length equals 15 residues. Trimming stripped 3 bases from V and 4 bases from J, with 15 bases between. The CDR3 nucleotides are TGTGCCAGCAGCCAGAATCCGGGGGTGGGCACTGAAGCTTTCTTT. Protein product: CASSQNPGVGTEAFF.

V usage is TRBV7-8 and J usage is TRBJ1-4, with a tentative D call TRBD1 (5 bases). The CDR3 is 17 amino acids. Germline assignment: CDR1 SGHVS and CDR2 FQNEAQ. V was clipped by 5 bases and J by 0 bases, with 16 bases between them. As DNA, the CDR3 is TGTGCCAGCAGCGATTGGGGGACTCCTGCAACTAATGAAAAACTGTTTTTT. It translates to CASSDWGTPATNEKLFF.

The J gene is TRBJ1-4, the V gene TRBV5-5, with 8 bases fitting TRBD1. The V gene's germline CDR1 is SGHKS and CDR2 YYEKEE (reference sequence). There are 13 residues in the CDR3. V lost 4 bases to trimming and J lost 4 bases; unmatched junction nucleotides: 0. In DNA, the CDR3 is TGTGCCAGCAGCGGACAGGGTAATGAAAAACTGTTTTTT. Translation: CASSGQGNEKLFF.

This chain joins TRBV4-3 and TRBJ1-4, with 7 bases aligning to TRBD1. This CDR3 contains 15 residues. Trimming removed 2 bases from V and 5 bases from J; junction bases left unmatched: 5. Germline V gene lookup returns CDR1 LGHNA and CDR2 YSLEER. DNA of the CDR3: TGCGCCAGCAGCCAAAGGACAGGATGGAATGAAAAACTGTTTTTT. As protein: CASSQRTGWNEKLFF.

The chain links TRBV4-1 to TRBJ2-3, with 7 bases fitting TRBD1. V shed 2 bases, J shed 8 bases, and the junction held 10 bases outside the gene matches. CDR3 length equals 15 residues. Germline V lookup: CDR1 MGHRA, CDR2 YSYEKL. CDR3 loop: CASSQTSTGYGTQYF. The CDR3, as DNA: TGCGCCAGCAGCCAAACCTCGACAGGGTACGGTACGCAGTATTTT.

The chain recombines TRBV30 with TRBJ2-3; TRBD1 matches at 7 bases. The CDR3 loop spans 13 amino acids. CDR1 is GTSNPN, CDR2 SVGIG, per germline (reference sequence). The V gene end was trimmed by 4 bases and the J gene end by 2 bases; junction bases not matched to a gene: 3. The CDR3 protein is CAWTGQTTDTQYF. The CDR3 DNA is TGTGCCTGGACGGGACAGACCACAGATACGCAGTATTTT.

This chain joins TRBV6-2 or TRBV6-3 and TRBJ1-4; no firm D call. The CDR3 has 15 amino acids. Trimming pared 0 bases from V and 5 bases from J, leaving 10 bases between. Germline CDR1 reads MNHEY; CDR2 reads SVGEGT. CDR3 in DNA: TGTGCCAGCAGTTACTCGACGGGAGGAAATGAAAAACTGTTTTTT. It specifies CASSYSTGGNEKLFF.

The chain links TRBV29-1 to TRBJ2-2; TRBD2 aligns across 12 bases. This CDR3 contains 14 residues. J lost 7 bases, V lost 7 bases, and 7 bases had no gene match. CDR1 and CDR2 from the germline V gene are SQVTM and ANQGSEA. The CDR3 nucleotides are TGCAGCGGATCGACTAGCGGGAGCCTCGGGGAGCTGTTTTTT. Translating it yields CSGSTSGSLGELFF.

This chain joins TRBV24-1 and TRBJ2-2; D might be TRBD1 (5 bases). The CDR3 sequence is 14 residues long. V was clipped by 2 bases and J by 5 bases, with 8 bases between them. The germline gives CDR1 KGHDR, CDR2 SFDVKD. The CDR3 bases are TGTGCCACCAGTGATTCTCCAGGGACCGGGGAGCTGTTTTTT. Residues: CATSDSPGTGELFF.

The genes are TRBV5-6 and TRBJ2-1; tentatively, D is TRBD2 (5 bases). Trimming pared 4 bases from V and 4 bases from J, leaving 9 bases between. The V gene's germline CDR1 is SGHDT and CDR2 YYEEEE. The CDR3 consists of 13 residues. The CDR3 bases are TGTGCCAGCAGCCCCCCGGGGTACAATGAGCAGTTCTTC. It codes for CASSPPGYNEQFF.

The V gene is TRBV5-1, the J gene TRBJ1-6, with 8 positions matching TRBD1. The CDR3 consists of 19 residues. Per the germline V gene, CDR1 is SGHRS and CDR2 is YFSETQ. V lost 2 bases and J lost 10; bases outside the gene matches: 20. CDR3 in DNA: TGCGCCAGCAGCTTTAATCTTGACGGCAGGGGGCTAAGTTTGTCACCCCTCCACTTT. It codes for CASSFNLDGRGLSLSPLHF.

The chain has TRBV19 and TRBJ1-6, with 8 bases that match TRBD1. The CDR3 loop spans 14 amino acids. The V gene end was trimmed by 4 bases and the J gene end by 7 bases; junction bases not matched to a gene: 3. Per the germline V gene, CDR1 is LNHDA and CDR2 is SQIVND (reference sequence). The CDR3 DNA reads TGTGCCAGTAGTAACGGACAGGGAAATTCACCCCTCCACTTT. Translation gives CASSNGQGNSPLHF.

The chain has TRBV24-1 and TRBJ2-1, with D possibly TRBD2 on 5 matching bases. The CDR3 sequence is 14 residues long. V dropped 5 bases and J dropped 0 bases, with 7 bases sitting between them. Germline V lookup: CDR1 KGHDR, CDR2 SFDVKD. This CDR3 is CATSGGSSYNEQFF. Here the CDR3 DNA reads TGTGCCACCAGTGGTGGGAGCTCCTACAATGAGCAGTTCTTC.